Listed below are T cell receptor beta chains from one sample, sequenced in a study of beta chain features in type 1 diabetes. Assay used: immunoSEQ multiplex PCR; TCRdb lists only in-frame clones, some missing. The table records 150,000 or so clones, approximately 9.8% of them present only once. Sequencing used central memory CD4+ T cells from blood. The source of these receptors is a woman between 40 and 55 years old in good health. The CDR3 runs from the conserved cysteine through the conserved F or W. The D gene is left open where the match is weak. For some rows the clone size is stated as once, few or many, or as a class when expanded; others skip it.

J gene | clone size | D gene | V gene | CDR3 DNA | CDR3 protein
TRBJ2-1 | few | - | TRBV19 | TGTGCCAGTAGGGCGGACAGCAACTCCTACAATGAGCAGTTCTTC | CASRADSNSYNEQFF
TRBJ1-2 | few | - | TRBV5-5 | TGTGCCAGCAGCTTGCGGCTGGCAGGTGTTGACTATGGCTACACCTTC | CASSLRLAGVDYGYTF
TRBJ1-1 | few | - | TRBV7-9 | TGTGCCAGCAGCTTACCCTTAGGGAGAACTGAAGCTTTCTTT | CASSLPLGRTEAFF
TRBJ2-2 | few | TRBD1 | TRBV15 | TGTGCCACCAGCAGCGTCCACAGGGGGGCCGGGGAGCTGTTTTTT | CATSSVHRGAGELFF
TRBJ2-3 | - | - | TRBV2 | TGTGCCAGCAGATCTACCACAGATACGCAGTATTTT | CASRSTTDTQYF
TRBJ2-7 | - | TRBD1 | TRBV4-1 | TGCGCCAGCAGCCAAGGATGGACAGGTACGGGAGAGCAGTACTTC | CASSQGWTGTGEQYF
TRBJ2-5 | few | - | TRBV2 | TGTGCCAGCACTCACCTGGAGGGAGCAGAGACCCAGTACTTC | CASTHLEGAETQYF
TRBJ1-1 | few | - | TRBV9 | TGTGCCAGCAGCGTAGTGGACAGCGCGGGCACTGAAGCTTTCTTT | CASSVVDSAGTEAFF
TRBJ2-7 | - | - | TRBV5-4 | TGTGCCAGCAGCTTGGGTGGAGGGCTCTACGAGCAGTACTTC | CASSLGGGLYEQYF
TRBJ2-1 | few | TRBD1 | TRBV18 | TGTGCCAGCTCACCGGGACAGGCGCGACCGGGGAGCAATGAGCAGTTCTTC | CASSPGQARPGSNEQFF
TRBJ1-5 | - | - | TRBV25-1 | TGTGCCAGCAGTGACTTGGGTTTCGAGGGCAATCAGCCCCAGCATTTT | CASSDLGFEGNQPQHF
TRBJ2-1 | - | TRBD1 | TRBV25-1 | TGTGCCAGCAGAGTACCCGGGACAGGGGCCAATGAGCAGTTCTTC | CASRVPGTGANEQFF
TRBJ2-7 | - | TRBD1 | TRBV18 | TGTGCCAGCTCACCAAGGGACAGGGAATACGAGCAGTACTTC | CASSPRDREYEQYF
TRBJ1-5 | few | TRBD1 | TRBV19 | TGTGCCAGTAGAACAAACGGACAGGGTAGCAATCAGCCCCAGCATTTT | CASRTNGQGSNQPQHF
TRBJ1-3 | few | - | TRBV4-3 | TGCGCCAGCAGCCAAGACCGGGCGAGGGTTTCAGGAAACACCATATATTTT | CASSQDRARVSGNTIYF
TRBJ2-1 | few | TRBD2 | TRBV6-1 | TGTGCCTCCCGGGGGGGGGCTGGGGGGCCGGATGAGCAGTTCTTC | CASRGGAGGPDEQFF
TRBJ1-1 | few | - | TRBV7-8 | TGTGCCAGCAGCCAGGGGCGGAACACTGAAGCTTTCTTT | CASSQGRNTEAFF
TRBJ1-6 | - | TRBD1 | TRBV11-2 | TGTGCCAGCAGCTTAGTTCCCGGGACAGGGGCGGGTCATTCACCCCTCCACTTT | CASSLVPGTGAGHSPLHF
TRBJ2-7 | few | - | TRBV4-3 | TGCGCCAGCAGCCGTTCGACAGGAAATCCCTACGAGCAGTACTTC | CASSRSTGNPYEQYF
TRBJ2-1 | many | TRBD2 | TRBV6-5 | TGTGCCAGCAGTTACAAACTAGCGGGGGGTGGTGAGCAGTTCTTC | CASSYKLAGGGEQFF
TRBJ1-4 | - | - | TRBV7-2 | TGTGCCAGCAGCTTAGGAGTTGTGGGGGGAACTCGGGAAAAACTGTTTTTT | CASSLGVVGGTREKLFF